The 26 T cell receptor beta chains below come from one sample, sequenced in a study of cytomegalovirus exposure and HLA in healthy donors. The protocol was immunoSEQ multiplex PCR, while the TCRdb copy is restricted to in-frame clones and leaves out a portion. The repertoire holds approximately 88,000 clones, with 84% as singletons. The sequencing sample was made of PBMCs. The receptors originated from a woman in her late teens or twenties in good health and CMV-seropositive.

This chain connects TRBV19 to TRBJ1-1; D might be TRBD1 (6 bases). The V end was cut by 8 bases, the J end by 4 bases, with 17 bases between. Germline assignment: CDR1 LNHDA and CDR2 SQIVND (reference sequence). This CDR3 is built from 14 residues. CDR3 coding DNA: TGTGCCAGTGTTCTTCGGGGGGCGACCACTGAAGCTTTCTTT. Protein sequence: CASVLRGATTEAFF.

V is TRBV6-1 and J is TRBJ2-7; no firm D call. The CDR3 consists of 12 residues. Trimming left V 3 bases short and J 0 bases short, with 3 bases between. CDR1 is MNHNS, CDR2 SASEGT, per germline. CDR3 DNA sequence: TGTGCCAGCAGTGAGTACTCCTACGAGCAGTACTTC. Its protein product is CASSEYSYEQYF.

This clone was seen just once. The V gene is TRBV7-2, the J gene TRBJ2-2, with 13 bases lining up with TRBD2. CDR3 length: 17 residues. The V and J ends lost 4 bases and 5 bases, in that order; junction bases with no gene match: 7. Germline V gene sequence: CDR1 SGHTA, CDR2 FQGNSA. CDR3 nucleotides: TGTGCCAGCAGCTCATCCGGGACTAGCGGGGAGACCGGGGAGCTGTTTTTT. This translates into CASSSSGTSGETGELFF.

The CDR3 nucleotides read TGTGCCAGCCGCAGACAGGGGGTTTACGAGCAGTACTTC. Translation: CASRRQGVYEQYF. The chain couples TRBV14 to TRBJ2-7; TRBD1 matches at 9 bases. There are 13 residues in the CDR3. Per germline, CDR1 SGHDN and CDR2 FVKESK. Unmatched junction bases numbered 6, after V lost 8 bases and J lost 4 bases.

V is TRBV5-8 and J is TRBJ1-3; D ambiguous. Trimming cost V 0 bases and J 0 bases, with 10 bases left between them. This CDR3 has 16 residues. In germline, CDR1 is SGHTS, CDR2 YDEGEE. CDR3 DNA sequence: TGTGCCAGCAGCTTGGGGGGAGCGATCTCTGGAAACACCATATATTTT. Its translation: CASSLGGAISGNTIYF.

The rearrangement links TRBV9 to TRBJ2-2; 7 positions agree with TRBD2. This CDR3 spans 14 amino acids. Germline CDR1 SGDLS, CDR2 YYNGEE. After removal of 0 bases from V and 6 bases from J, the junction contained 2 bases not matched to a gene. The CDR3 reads CASSVAGGAGELFF. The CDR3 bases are TGTGCCAGCAGCGTAGCTGGGGGGGCCGGGGAGCTGTTTTTT. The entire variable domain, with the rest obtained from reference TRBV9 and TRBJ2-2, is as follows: DSGVTQTPKHLITATGQRVTLRCSPRSGDLSVYWYQQSLDQGLQFLIQYYNGEERAKGNILERFSAQQFPDLHSELNLSSLELGDSALYFCASSVAGGAGELFFGEGSRLTVL.

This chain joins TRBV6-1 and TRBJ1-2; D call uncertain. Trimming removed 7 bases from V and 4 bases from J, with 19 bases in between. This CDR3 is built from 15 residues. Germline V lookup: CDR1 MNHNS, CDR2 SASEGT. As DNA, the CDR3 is TGTGCCAGCATCCCCGGGAGAGATTCGACCTATGGCTACACCTTC. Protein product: CASIPGRDSTYGYTF.

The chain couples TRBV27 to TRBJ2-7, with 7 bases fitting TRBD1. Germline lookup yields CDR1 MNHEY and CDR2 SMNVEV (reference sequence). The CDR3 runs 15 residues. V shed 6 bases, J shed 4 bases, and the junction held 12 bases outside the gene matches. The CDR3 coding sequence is TGTGCCAGCAGCCCAACACGGGACAGAAATTACGAGCAGTACTTC. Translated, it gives CASSPTRDRNYEQYF.

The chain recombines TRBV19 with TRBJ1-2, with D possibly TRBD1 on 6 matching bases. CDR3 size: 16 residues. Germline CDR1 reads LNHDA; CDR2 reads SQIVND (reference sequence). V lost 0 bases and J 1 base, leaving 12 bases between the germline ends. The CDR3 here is CASSIEAGALNYGYTF. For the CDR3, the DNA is TGTGCCAGTAGTATAGAGGCAGGGGCCCTTAACTATGGCTACACCTTC.

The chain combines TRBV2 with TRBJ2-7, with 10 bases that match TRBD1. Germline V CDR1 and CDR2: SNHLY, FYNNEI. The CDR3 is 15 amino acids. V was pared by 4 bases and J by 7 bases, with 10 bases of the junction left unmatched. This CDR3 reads CASSVGGQGGGEQYF. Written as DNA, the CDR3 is TGTGCCAGCAGTGTTGGAGGACAGGGGGGGGGTGAGCAGTACTTC.

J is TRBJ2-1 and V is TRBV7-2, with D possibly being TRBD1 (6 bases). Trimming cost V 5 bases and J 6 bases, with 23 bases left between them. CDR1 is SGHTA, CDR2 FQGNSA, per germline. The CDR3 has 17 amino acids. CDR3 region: CASSNTAGVRGGNEQFF. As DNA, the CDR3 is TGTGCCAGCAGCAACACCGCGGGCGTCAGGGGTGGCAATGAGCAGTTCTTC.

The CDR3 sequence: CASSYAGASETQYF. In nucleotides, the CDR3 is TGTGCCAGTAGTTACGCAGGGGCGTCAGAGACCCAGTACTTC. The chain joins TRBV19 to TRBJ2-5; possibly TRBD1 for D (6 bases). Trimming removed 5 bases at V and 4 bases at J, with 14 bases between. The CDR3 is made up of 14 amino acids. Germline CDR1 is LNHDA and CDR2 is SQIVND (reference sequence).

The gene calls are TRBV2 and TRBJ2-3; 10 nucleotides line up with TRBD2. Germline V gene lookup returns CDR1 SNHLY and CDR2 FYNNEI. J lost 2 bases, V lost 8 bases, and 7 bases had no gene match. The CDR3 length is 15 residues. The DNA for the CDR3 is TGTGCCAGCGGGCGAGCGGGGGGGGCCACAGATACGCAGTATTTT. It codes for CASGRAGGATDTQYF. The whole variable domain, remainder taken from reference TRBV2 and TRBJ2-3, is EPEVTQTPSHQVTQMGQEVILRCVPISNHLYFYWYRQILGQKVEFLVSFYNNEISEKSEIFDDQFSVERPDGSNFTLKIRSTKLEDSAMYFCASGRAGGATDTQYFGPGTRLTVL.

The CDR3 DNA reads TGTGCCAGCGTCTTGGCAGGGATAACAGATACGCAGTATTTT. Translated, it gives CASVLAGITDTQYF. This chain connects TRBV2 to TRBJ2-3; D may be TRBD1 (5 bases). This CDR3 comprises 14 residues. Germline CDR1 and CDR2: SNHLY and FYNNEI. V was trimmed by 8 bases and J by 3 bases, leaving 15 bases between them.

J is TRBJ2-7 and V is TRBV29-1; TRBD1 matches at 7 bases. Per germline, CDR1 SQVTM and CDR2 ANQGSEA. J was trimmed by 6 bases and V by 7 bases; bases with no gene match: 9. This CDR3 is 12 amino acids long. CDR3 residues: CSAGNDRAEQYF. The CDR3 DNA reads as TGCAGCGCCGGAAACGACAGGGCCGAGCAGTACTTC.

The CDR3 sequence: CASSLDSEQYF. The DNA for the CDR3 is TGCGCCAGCAGCTTGGACAGCGAGCAGTACTTC. This chain joins TRBV5-1 and TRBJ2-7; D not certain. Germline V gene data show CDR1 as SGHRS and CDR2 as YFSETQ. This CDR3 contains 11 residues. Trimming pared 0 bases from V and 6 bases from J, leaving 4 bases between.

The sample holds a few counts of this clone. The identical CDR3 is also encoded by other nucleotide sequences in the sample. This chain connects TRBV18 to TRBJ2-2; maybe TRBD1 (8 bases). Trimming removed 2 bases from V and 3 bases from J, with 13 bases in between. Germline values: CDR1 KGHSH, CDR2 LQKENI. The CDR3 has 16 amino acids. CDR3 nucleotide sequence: TGTGCCAGCTCACCAAGGACAGGGAGGGACACCGGGGAGCTGTTTTTT. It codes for CASSPRTGRDTGELFF.

The CDR3 nucleotides are TGTGCCAGTAGTATAGTTCAGGGGACTGAAGCTTTCTTT. It specifies CASSIVQGTEAFF. The genes are TRBV19 and TRBJ1-1; TRBD1 might be the D (6 bases). V lost 1 base to trimming and J lost 5 bases, with 8 bases between them. The CDR3 is 13 residues long. Per the germline V gene, CDR1 is LNHDA and CDR2 is SQIVND (reference sequence). Using reference TRBV19 and TRBJ1-1 for the parts outside the CDR3, the full variable domain is DGGITQSPKYLFRKEGQNVTLSCEQNLNHDAMYWYRQDPGQGLRLIYYSQIVNDFQKGDIAEGYSVSREKKESFPLTVTSAQKNPTAFYLCASSIVQGTEAFFGQGTRLTVV.

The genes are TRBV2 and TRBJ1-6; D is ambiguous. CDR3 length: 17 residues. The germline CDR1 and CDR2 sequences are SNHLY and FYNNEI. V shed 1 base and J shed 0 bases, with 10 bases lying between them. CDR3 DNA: TGTGCCAGCAGTGAAGGCAGTCCTTCCTCCTATAATTCACCCCTCCACTTT. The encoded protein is CASSEGSPSSYNSPLHF. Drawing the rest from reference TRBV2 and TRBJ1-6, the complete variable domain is EPEVTQTPSHQVTQMGQEVILRCVPISNHLYFYWYRQILGQKVEFLVSFYNNEISEKSEIFDDQFSVERPDGSNFTLKIRSTKLEDSAMYFCASSEGSPSSYNSPLHFGNGTRLTVT.

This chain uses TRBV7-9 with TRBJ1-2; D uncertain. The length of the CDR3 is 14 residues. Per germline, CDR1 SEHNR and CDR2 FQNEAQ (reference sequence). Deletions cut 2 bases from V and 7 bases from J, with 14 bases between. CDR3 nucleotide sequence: TGTGCCAGCAGCTTATTCATAGAATCTGGTGGCTACACCTTC. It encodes CASSLFIESGGYTF.

CDR3 sequence: CASSASGGNSPLHF. The CDR3, as DNA: TGTGCCAGCAGTGCCTCAGGGGGAAATTCACCCCTCCACTTT. V usage is TRBV6-1 and J usage is TRBJ1-6, with 7 bases identical to TRBD1. The CDR3 covers 14 residues. V lost 4 bases to trimming and J lost 7 bases; unmatched junction nucleotides: 4. Germline V lookup: CDR1 MNHNS, CDR2 SASEGT.

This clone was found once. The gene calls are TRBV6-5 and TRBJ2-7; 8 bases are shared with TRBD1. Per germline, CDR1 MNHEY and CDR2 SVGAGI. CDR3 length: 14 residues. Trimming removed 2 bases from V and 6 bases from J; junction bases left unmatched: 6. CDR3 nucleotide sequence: TGTGCCAGCAGTTACACCCGGACAGGGCGCGAGCAGTACTTC. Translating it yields CASSYTRTGREQYF.

The chain's CDR3 is CASSFGRWNTGELFF. In DNA, the CDR3 is TGTGCCAGCAGCTTTGGCAGATGGAACACCGGGGAGCTGTTTTTT. V and J are TRBV7-8 and TRBJ2-2; D gene ambiguous. This CDR3 has 15 residues. Trimming left V 3 bases short and J 1 base short, with 9 bases between. CDR1 and CDR2 (germline): SGHVS, FQNEAQ.

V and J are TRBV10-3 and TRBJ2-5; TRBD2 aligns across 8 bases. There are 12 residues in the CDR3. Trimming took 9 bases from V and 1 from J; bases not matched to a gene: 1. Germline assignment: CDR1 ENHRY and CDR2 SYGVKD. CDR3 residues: CAMGTSQETQYF. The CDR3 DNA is TGTGCCATGGGGACTAGCCAAGAGACCCAGTACTTC.

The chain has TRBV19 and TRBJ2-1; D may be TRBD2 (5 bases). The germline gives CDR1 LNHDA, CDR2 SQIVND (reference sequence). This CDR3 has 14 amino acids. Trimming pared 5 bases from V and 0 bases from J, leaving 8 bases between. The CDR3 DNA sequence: TGTGCCAGTAGTGTAGGGAGCTCCTACAATGAGCAGTTCTTC. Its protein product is CASSVGSSYNEQFF.

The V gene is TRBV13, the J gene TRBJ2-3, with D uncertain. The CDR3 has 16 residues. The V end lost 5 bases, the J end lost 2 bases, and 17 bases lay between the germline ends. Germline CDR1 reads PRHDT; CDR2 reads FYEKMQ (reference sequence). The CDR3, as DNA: TGTGCCAGCAGCCCGATTAGGTGGGCGACCACAGATACGCAGTATTTT. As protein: CASSPIRWATTDTQYF.